Presented here are 27 T cell receptor beta chains from one specimen sequenced in a study of blood T cell repertoires in COVID-19 (dated by TCRdb to the early 2020s). Libraries were prepared through the immunoSEQ multiplex PCR assay. What TCRdb holds here is the immuneACCESS table cut down to in-frame rearrangements. Part of the clones is not present; checked against another copy, under half of the missing clones reflect an unresolved V gene, and the others are unexplained. The sample includes about 290,000 clones, with around 92% observed a single time. The ten largest clones add up to 11% of the sample. The sequenced sample consisted of peripheral blood. Receptors were obtained from a woman aged 25 to 39 with COVID-19, enrolled during active disease.

A word on this clone: Other DNA sequences of this sample code for an identical CDR3. The J gene is TRBJ1-5, the V gene TRBV3-1 (or the pseudogene TRBV3-2); D is ambiguous. V shed 1 base and J shed 4 bases, with 5 bases lying between them. Germline CDR1 reads LGHDT; CDR2 reads YNNKEL (reference sequence). The CDR3 is 13 amino acids. The CDR3 loop is CASSQGPNQPQHF. The CDR3 region has the DNA TGTGCCAGCAGCCAAGGTCCGAATCAGCCCCAGCATTTT.

The chain couples TRBV5-1 to TRBJ1-1; maybe TRBD1 (6 bases). The CDR3 covers 13 residues. Deletions cut 2 bases from V and 6 bases from J, with 11 bases between. The V gene's germline CDR1 is SGHRS and CDR2 YFSETQ. This chain's CDR3 is CASSFLGGPEAFF. CDR3 coding DNA: TGCGCCAGCAGCTTTTTAGGGGGTCCTGAAGCTTTCTTT.

This chain links TRBV20-1 with TRBJ2-5; the D gene is possibly TRBD2 (5 bases). The CDR3 is made up of 11 amino acids. V lost 5 bases and J 7 bases, leaving 11 bases between the germline ends. Germline V gene lookup returns CDR1 DFQATT and CDR2 SNEGSKA (reference sequence). CDR3 loop: CSAAGLGTQYF. The CDR3 DNA reads TGCAGTGCTGCAGGACTGGGGACCCAGTACTTC.

Points on this clone: Other DNA sequences in this specimen translate into the identical CDR3. This chain links TRBV6-5 with TRBJ2-7; TRBD1 matches 9 bases. This CDR3 is built from 14 residues. From germline, CDR1 is MNHEY and CDR2 SVGAGI. V dropped 0 bases and J dropped 4; count of bases not matched to a gene: 1. The CDR3 DNA is TGTGCCAGCAGTTACTCTGACAGGGGGTACGAGCAGTACTTC. Translated, it gives CASSYSDRGYEQYF.

This chain joins TRBV19 and TRBJ1-6, with D unclear. The CDR3 totals 13 residues. The germline V gene has CDR1 LNHDA and CDR2 SQIVND (reference sequence). Trimming pared 7 bases from V and 7 bases from J, leaving 11 bases between. CDR3: CASKEELNSPLHF. The CDR3 DNA follows: TGTGCCAGTAAAGAAGAACTGAATTCACCCCTCCACTTT.

The chain is built from TRBV4-1 and TRBJ2-5; D is possibly TRBD1 (5 bases). Deletions cut 4 bases from V and 4 bases from J, with 13 bases between. Germline V gene sequence: CDR1 MGHRA, CDR2 YSYEKL. This CDR3 has 14 amino acids. The CDR3 sequence: CASSLRGTGETQYF. In DNA, the CDR3 is TGCGCCAGCAGCCTAAGGGGTACAGGAGAGACCCAGTACTTC.

The chain links TRBV3-1 (or the pseudogene TRBV3-2) to TRBJ1-4; tentative D call: TRBD1 (5 bases). CDR1 LGHDT and CDR2 YNNKEL come from the germline V gene (reference sequence). The length of the CDR3 is 18 residues. Trimming took off 0 bases at V and 4 bases at J, with 18 bases between the two ends. CDR3 bases: TGTGCCAGCAGCCAAGATTTCGGGGCGGGGGAAGGTAATGAAAAACTGTTTTTT. Residues: CASSQDFGAGEGNEKLFF.

The chain joins TRBV3-1 (or the pseudogene TRBV3-2) to TRBJ1-1; perhaps TRBD1 as D (6 bases). This CDR3 contains 14 residues. V lost 2 bases and J lost 5, with 12 bases in between. CDR1 LGHDT and CDR2 YNNKEL come from the germline V gene (reference sequence). As DNA, the CDR3 is TGTGCCAGCAGCCAAATACAGGGAAGGACTGAAGCTTTCTTT. It specifies CASSQIQGRTEAFF.

The V gene is TRBV7-9, the J gene TRBJ1-2; 8 bases fit TRBD1. Germline lookup yields CDR1 SEHNR and CDR2 FQNEAQ (reference sequence). V trimming: 6 bases; J trimming: 1 base; junction bases outside the gene matches: 1. The CDR3 is made up of 13 amino acids. CDR3 sequence: CASSDRGNYGYTF. In nucleotides, the CDR3 is TGTGCCAGCAGTGACAGGGGTAACTATGGCTACACCTTC.

The chain uses TRBV7-9 and TRBJ1-2; TRBD1 agrees at 9 bases. CDR1 and CDR2 from the germline V gene are SEHNR and FQNEAQ (reference sequence). The CDR3 is 15 amino acids. With V trimmed by 5 bases and J by 4 bases, 8 bases remained unmatched. CDR3 nucleotide sequence: TGTGCCAGCAGCCCCCGGGACAGGGTCTCCTATGGCTACACCTTC. This translates into CASSPRDRVSYGYTF.

The rearrangement uses TRBV3-1 (or the pseudogene TRBV3-2) and TRBJ2-1, with TRBD1 as a possible D gene (6 bases). V was cut by 0 bases and J by 8 bases, with 14 bases left in between. Germline V gene data show CDR1 as LGHDT and CDR2 as YNNKEL (reference sequence). This CDR3 has 15 residues. In DNA, the CDR3 is TGTGCCAGCAGCCAAGAGGAAGAGGGGGAGCATGAGCAGTTCTTC. The encoded protein is CASSQEEEGEHEQFF.

The chain recombines TRBV5-1 with TRBJ2-7; 8 bases fit TRBD1. CDR3 length: 14 residues. The junction had 7 bases not matched to a gene; V was cut back by 2 bases and J by 6 bases. In germline, CDR1 is SGHRS, CDR2 YFSETQ. The CDR3 DNA sequence: TGCGCCAGCAGCTTTGATCAGGGGGCCGTCGAGCAGTACTTC. As protein: CASSFDQGAVEQYF.

The chain uses TRBV7-9 and TRBJ1-2; 9 bases align to TRBD1. After removal of 5 bases from V and 4 bases from J, the junction contained 5 bases not matched to a gene. The CDR3 extends over 14 amino acids. Germline V gene data show CDR1 as SEHNR and CDR2 as FQNEAQ (reference sequence). The DNA for the CDR3 is TGTGCCAGCAGCCTTACAGGGGGCGGCTATGGCTACACCTTC. Translation: CASSLTGGGYGYTF. Drawing the rest from reference TRBV7-9 and TRBJ1-2, the complete variable domain is DTGVSQNPRHKITKRGQNVTFRCDPISEHNRLYWYRQTLGQGPEFLTYFQNEAQLEKSRLLSDRFSAERPKGSFSTLEIQRTEQGDSAMYLCASSLTGGGYGYTFGSGTRLTVV.

This clone was seen more than once but under ten times. The V call is TRBV5-1, the J call TRBJ1-2, with 9 positions matching TRBD1. Trimming removed 2 bases from V and 4 bases from J; junction bases left unmatched: 3. In germline, CDR1 is SGHRS, CDR2 YFSETQ. The CDR3 loop spans 14 amino acids. The CDR3 here is CASSLKDRGYGYTF. In nucleotides, the CDR3 is TGCGCCAGCAGCTTAAAGGACAGGGGCTATGGCTACACCTTC.

This sequence joins TRBV5-8 and TRBJ2-7; the match to TRBD1 covers 8 bases. Germline CDR1 SGHTS, CDR2 YDEGEE. Losses at the gene ends were 0 bases for V and 3 bases for J; bases not matched to a gene: 8. This CDR3 is built from 16 residues. The CDR3 is CASSLESGGQDYEQYF. CDR3 coding DNA: TGTGCCAGCAGCTTGGAGTCAGGGGGCCAAGACTACGAGCAGTACTTC.

The chain is built from TRBV5-8 and TRBJ2-5; 9 positions match TRBD2. V was clipped by 4 bases and J by 1 base; unmatched bases: 8. From germline, CDR1 is SGHTS and CDR2 YDEGEE. The CDR3 has 16 residues. The CDR3 DNA is TGTGCCAGCAGCATCAGGACTAGCGCCATCCAAGAGACCCAGTACTTC. Translated, it gives CASSIRTSAIQETQYF.

The rearrangement joins TRBV19 to TRBJ2-3; 8 bases line up with TRBD1. With V trimmed by 9 bases and J by 3 bases, 8 bases remained unmatched. CDR1 and CDR2 (germline): LNHDA, SQIVND (reference sequence). This CDR3 comprises 14 residues. The CDR3 DNA follows: TGTGCCAGAGAGGACAGGGTGAAGACAGATACGCAGTATTTT. Protein product: CAREDRVKTDTQYF.

This clone was recorded once. The chain links TRBV6-5 to TRBJ1-6; 8 bases are shared with TRBD1. Germline CDR1 is MNHEY and CDR2 is SVGAGI. With 6 bases clipped from V and 4 bases from J, the junction kept 5 bases outside the gene matches. CDR3 size: 15 residues. The CDR3: CASRDREWYNSPLHF. The CDR3 DNA reads as TGTGCCAGCAGGGACAGGGAGTGGTATAATTCACCCCTCCACTTT.

The chain links TRBV6-2 or TRBV6-3 to TRBJ1-6; TRBD1 matches 8 bases. Trimming removed 5 bases from V and 5 bases from J; junction bases left unmatched: 5. The CDR3 contains 15 residues. Looked up from germline, CDR1 is MNHEY and CDR2 is SVGEGT. CDR3 residues: CASSPTGGDNSPLHF. DNA for the CDR3: TGTGCCAGCAGTCCCACAGGGGGGGATAATTCACCCCTCCACTTT.

The chain recombines TRBV19 with TRBJ2-1, with D tentatively TRBD1 (5 bases). This CDR3 comprises 11 residues. Germline CDR1 is LNHDA and CDR2 is SQIVND (reference sequence). The CDR3 DNA sequence: TGTGCTACGAAGGGGTACAATGAGCAGTTCTTC. It yields the protein CATKGYNEQFF.

This clone occurred a few times. The chain links TRBV28 to TRBJ1-2; TRBD1 aligns across 8 bases. Trimming at V came to 2 bases and at J to 0 bases, leaving 17 bases not matched to a gene. Germline V CDR1 and CDR2: MDHEN, SYDVKM. The CDR3 has 20 residues. Here the CDR3 DNA reads TGTGCCAGCAGTTTACACCGTCCTCGACAGGGGACTAACTCTAACTATGGCTACACCTTC. Amino acid sequence: CASSLHRPRQGTNSNYGYTF.

This clone was observed once. The V call is TRBV11-2, the J call TRBJ1-1; D is ambiguous. V lost 0 bases to trimming and J lost 5 bases, with 7 bases between them. CDR3 length: 13 amino acids. The germline gives CDR1 SGHAT, CDR2 FQNNGV. The DNA of the CDR3 is TGTGCCAGCAGCTTAGAGCCGGTGACTGAAGCTTTCTTT. Translated: CASSLEPVTEAFF.

The gene calls are TRBV27 and TRBJ1-2, with D possibly TRBD1 on 6 matching bases. This CDR3 region has 13 residues. Germline V gene sequence: CDR1 MNHEY, CDR2 SMNVEV (reference sequence). V was shortened by 6 bases and J by 3 bases, with 11 bases between the two germline ends. The CDR3 DNA reads as TGTGCCAGCAGACGGACAGACCACTATGGCTACACCTTC. Translating it yields CASRRTDHYGYTF.

The chain employs TRBV2 and TRBJ2-1, with 8 bases matching TRBD2. Germline trimming cut 6 bases from V and 7 bases from J; bases unmatched to any gene: 5. The CDR3 loop spans 13 amino acids. CDR1 and CDR2 from the germline V gene are SNHLY and FYNNEI. The CDR3 nucleotides are TGTGCCAGCAGCGGGGGGGCGGGAAATGAGCAGTTCTTC. It specifies CASSGGAGNEQFF.

The V gene is TRBV3-1 (or the pseudogene TRBV3-2), the J gene TRBJ1-2; 9 bases fit TRBD1. This CDR3 has 17 amino acids. Germline loops: CDR1 LGHDT, CDR2 YNNKEL (reference sequence). With V trimmed by 3 bases and J by 0 bases, 8 bases remained unmatched. For the CDR3, the DNA is TGTGCCAGCAGCCACCGGGACAGGGACCCAGCTAACTATGGCTACACCTTC. Amino acid sequence: CASSHRDRDPANYGYTF.

This rearrangement joins TRBV24-1 to TRBJ1-4, with 8 nucleotides matching TRBD1. This CDR3 region has 13 residues. After removal of 7 bases from V and 5 bases from J, the junction contained 2 bases not matched to a gene. Germline V gene data show CDR1 as KGHDR and CDR2 as SFDVKD. The CDR3 sequence: CATRHRGNEKLFF. The CDR3 bases are TGTGCCACCAGACACAGGGGGAATGAAAAACTGTTTTTT.

The chain is built from TRBV27 and TRBJ2-1; 8 nucleotides align to TRBD1. This CDR3 region has 14 residues. In germline, CDR1 is MNHEY, CDR2 SMNVEV (reference sequence). Trimming at V came to 8 bases and at J to 0 bases, leaving 3 bases not matched to a gene. This chain's CDR3 is CASGDRSSYNEQFF. The DNA of the CDR3 is TGTGCCAGCGGGGACAGGAGCTCCTACAATGAGCAGTTCTTC.